This TCR beta chain was found in a study of siplizumab effects on memory and regulatory T cells. Study results and limitations: Suppression by proliferating Tregs derived from siplizumab cultures was not verified. Siplizumab significantly lowered the alloreactive sequences that could be traced to unstimulated CD4+ memory cells. Assignment of a naive or memory phenotype failed for roughly 80-95% of the proliferating CD4+ or CD8+ clones. Only a minor fraction of alloreactive clones mapped to unstimulated subsets.

TCRdb keeps only in-frame clones here, not all; method: immunoSEQ multiplex PCR. The sample shows roughly 92,000 clones, 94% of them seen only once. Deletions cut 4 bases from V and 5 bases from J, with 14 bases between. This CDR3 is 14 amino acids long. CDR1 MRHNA and CDR2 SNTAGT come from the germline V gene. To note about this clone: The antigen is unknown.

Sequencing was done on a sample of non-Treg CD4+ T cells sorted from blood. The receptor was derived from a human donor in good health. The chain combines TRBV6-4 with TRBJ1-1, with D uncertain. DNA for the CDR3: TGTGCCAGCAGTGCGAAAGGGTTTGGAACTGAAGCTTTCTTT. Encoded protein: CASSAKGFGTEAFF.